These T cell receptor beta chains were read from a single sample in a study of blood T cell repertoires in COVID-19. Only in-frame clones appear in the TCRdb table, and some are missing; sequencing was by immunoSEQ multiplex PCR. The data contain approximately 210,000 clones, about 90% of them seen just once; the ten biggest clones take up roughly 14%. The sequenced material came from PBMCs or T cells enriched from blood (not recorded which). The receptors originated from a woman aged 45-60 years with acute COVID-19. Each CDR3 is given with its conserved first and last residue. D genes are given only for firm matches. Rows give clone size only sometimes, using once, few, many, or a class for an expanded clone.

.	.	TRBV6-5	TRBJ1-6	16	TGTGCCAGCAGTTACTCCCGCGGGGCCAGGAATTCACCCCTCCACTTT	CASSYSRGARNSPLHF
TRBD2	.	TRBV12-3/TRBV12-4	TRBJ2-1	12	TGTGCCAGCAGTTTAGGGACGGGACTAAAGTTCTTC	CASSLGTGLKFF
TRBD2	.	TRBV4-1	TRBJ2-1	15	TGCGCCAGCAGCCAAGGACTAGCGGGGGGCAATGAGCAGTTCTTC	CASSQGLAGGNEQFF
.	.	TRBV3-1/TRBV3-2	TRBJ2-1	15	TGTGCCAGCAGCCGTAACTCGTACTCCTACAATGAGCAGTTCTTC	CASSRNSYSYNEQFF
TRBD2	once	TRBV24-1	TRBJ2-2	14	TGTGCCACCAATGCGGGAGGGAACACCGGGGAGCTGTTTTTT	CATNAGGNTGELFF
TRBD2	.	TRBV11-3	TRBJ2-1	13	TGTGCCAGCAGCCTCGGGGCGGGAGTTGAGCAGTTCTTC	CASSLGAGVEQFF
.	.	TRBV6-5	TRBJ1-1	14	TGTGCCAGCAGTTACGGCCGGAGTCACACTGAAGCTTTCTTT	CASSYGRSHTEAFF
TRBD2	.	TRBV28	TRBJ2-3	14	TGTGCCAGCAGTCTAGCGGGAGATCAAGATACGCAGTATTTT	CASSLAGDQDTQYF
TRBD1	.	TRBV19	TRBJ1-5	13	TGTGCCACCCGGGACAGGGATAATCAGCCCCAGCATTTT	CATRDRDNQPQHF
TRBD1	.	TRBV5-1	TRBJ1-1	16	TGCGCCAGCACCCTAACGCAGGGGGCCATGAACACTGAAGCTTTCTTT	CASTLTQGAMNTEAFF
.	.	TRBV6-1	TRBJ1-2	14	TGTGCCAGCAGTGAAACCCGCCAGGGCCGCGGCTACACCTTC	CASSETRQGRGYTF
.	.	TRBV7-2	TRBJ1-2	14	TGTGCCAGCAGCTTAGACCCGGGAAACTATGGCTACACCTTC	CASSLDPGNYGYTF
.	.	TRBV7-6	TRBJ2-5	10	TGTGCCGCGGGGCAAGAGACCCAGTACTTC	CAAGQETQYF
.	.	TRBV12-3/TRBV12-4	TRBJ1-1	12	TGTGCCAGCAGTTTCGCGGGCACTGAAGCTTTCTTT	CASSFAGTEAFF
.	.	TRBV5-6	TRBJ1-5	14	TGTGCCAGCAGCTTGATGGGGGCGGGTCAGCCCCAGCATTTT	CASSLMGAGQPQHF
TRBD2	.	TRBV19	TRBJ2-1	15	TGTGCCAGTACCTATTCGGGGGGAGGATACAATGAGCAGTTCTTC	CASTYSGGGYNEQFF
TRBD1	.	TRBV5-1	TRBJ1-1	14	TGCGCCAGCAGCTTGGGGGACAGGGCTTCTGAAGCTTTCTTT	CASSLGDRASEAFF
.	.	TRBV27	TRBJ2-1	17	TGTGCCAGCAGTGTTTTCCCTATTACCCACTCCTACAATGAGCAGTTCTTC	CASSVFPITHSYNEQFF
.	.	TRBV7-3	TRBJ2-1	15	TGTGCCAGCAGCCCCCGACGGAGCTCCTACAATGAGCAGTTCTTC	CASSPRRSSYNEQFF
TRBD2	.	TRBV9	TRBJ2-3	16	TGTGCCAGCAGCCACAGACTAGCGGGGAATGCAGATACGCAGTATTTT	CASSHRLAGNADTQYF
.	.	TRBV5-6	TRBJ1-2	12	TGTGCCAGCAGCGCGGCTAACTATGGCTACACCTTC	CASSAANYGYTF
TRBD2	few	TRBV4-3	TRBJ2-1	14	TGCGCCAGCAGCCAAGATTGGGCTAGCGGAGAGCAGTTCTTC	CASSQDWASGEQFF
TRBD1	.	TRBV5-1	TRBJ2-3	17	TGCGCCAGCAGCTTTGGGACAGGGGGCGCAGGGACAGATACGCAGTATTTT	CASSFGTGGAGTDTQYF
.	.	TRBV10-3	TRBJ1-3	17	TGTGCCATCAGTGAGTCGAGTGGGGGGGACTCTGGAAACACCATATATTTT	CAISESSGGDSGNTIYF
TRBD2	.	TRBV7-8	TRBJ2-3	18	TGTGCCAGCAGCTTAGCGCATCCCGCTAGCGGCCCCACAGATACGCAGTATTTT	CASSLAHPASGPTDTQYF
.	.	TRBV7-3	TRBJ1-2	12	TGTGCCAGCAGCTTACCAGCGGGAGGCTACACCTTC	CASSLPAGGYTF
TRBD1	.	TRBV3-1/TRBV3-2	TRBJ2-7	15	TGTGCCAGCAGCCAAGTCGACAGGGGGCACTACGAGCAGTACTTC	CASSQVDRGHYEQYF
.	.	TRBV7-6	TRBJ2-5	14	TGTGCCAGCAGCCTGGCTGGGGGCGCCACGACCCAGTACTTC	CASSLAGGATTQYF
.	.	TRBV3-1/TRBV3-2	TRBJ1-1	16	TGTGCCAGCAGCCAAGTCGTCGGACAGACGAACACTGAAGCTTTCTTT	CASSQVVGQTNTEAFF
TRBD2	.	TRBV11-2	TRBJ2-1	15	TGTGCCAGCAGCTTAATGGCGGGAGGCTACAATGAGCAGTTCTTC	CASSLMAGGYNEQFF
TRBD2	once	TRBV9	TRBJ2-1	15	TGTGCCAGCAGCGTATGGGGAGGGCCAGACAATGAGCAGTTCTTC	CASSVWGGPDNEQFF
.	.	TRBV7-2	TRBJ1-2	13	TGTGCCAGCAGCTTAGTTCAAAACTATGGCTACACCTTC	CASSLVQNYGYTF
TRBD2	.	TRBV6-2/TRBV6-3	TRBJ2-1	16	TGTGCCAGCAGCCGACTGGCTAGCGGGATTCAATTTAAGGAGTTCTTC	CASSRLASGIQFKEFF